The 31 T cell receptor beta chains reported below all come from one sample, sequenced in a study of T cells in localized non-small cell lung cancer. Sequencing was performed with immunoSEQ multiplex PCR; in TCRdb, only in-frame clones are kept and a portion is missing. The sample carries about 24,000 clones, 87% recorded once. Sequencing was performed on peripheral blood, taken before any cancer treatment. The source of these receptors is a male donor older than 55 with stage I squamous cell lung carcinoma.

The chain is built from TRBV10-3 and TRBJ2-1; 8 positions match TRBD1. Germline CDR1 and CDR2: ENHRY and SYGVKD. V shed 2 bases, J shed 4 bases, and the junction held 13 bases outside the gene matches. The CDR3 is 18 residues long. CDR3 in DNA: TGTGCCATCAGTGAGGCCCCCGGGACAGGTAAACCGTACAATGAGCAGTTCTTC. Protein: CAISEAPGTGKPYNEQFF.

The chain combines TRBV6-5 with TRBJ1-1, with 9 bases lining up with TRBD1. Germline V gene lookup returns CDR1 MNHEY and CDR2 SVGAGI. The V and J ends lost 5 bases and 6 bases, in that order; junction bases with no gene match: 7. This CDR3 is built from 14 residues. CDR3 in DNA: TGTGCCAGCAGTAAGGACAGGGGAGGCGCTGAAGCTTTCTTT. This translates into CASSKDRGGAEAFF.

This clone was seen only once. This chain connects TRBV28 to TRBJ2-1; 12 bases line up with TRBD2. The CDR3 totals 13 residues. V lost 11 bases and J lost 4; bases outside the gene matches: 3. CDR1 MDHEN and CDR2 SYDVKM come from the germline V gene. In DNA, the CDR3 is TGTGCCGCGACTAGCGGGAGTTACAATGAGCAGTTCTTC. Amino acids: CAATSGSYNEQFF.

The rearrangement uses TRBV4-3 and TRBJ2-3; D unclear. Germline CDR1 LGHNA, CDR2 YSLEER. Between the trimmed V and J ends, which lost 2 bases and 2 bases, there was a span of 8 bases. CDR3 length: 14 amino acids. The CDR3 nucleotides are TGCGCCAGCAGCCAAACGGACGTCACAGATACGCAGTATTTT. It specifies CASSQTDVTDTQYF.

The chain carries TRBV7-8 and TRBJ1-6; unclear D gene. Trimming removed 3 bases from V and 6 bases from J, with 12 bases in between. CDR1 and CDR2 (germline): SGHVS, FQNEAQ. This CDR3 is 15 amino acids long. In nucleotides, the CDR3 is TGTGCCAGCAGCTTCAGACGGGGTAGTAATTCACCCCTCCACTTT. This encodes CASSFRRGSNSPLHF.

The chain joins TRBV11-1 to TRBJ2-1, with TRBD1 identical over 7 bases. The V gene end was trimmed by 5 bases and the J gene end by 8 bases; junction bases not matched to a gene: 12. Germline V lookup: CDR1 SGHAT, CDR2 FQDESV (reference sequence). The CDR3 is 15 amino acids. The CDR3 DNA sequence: TGTGCCAGCAGCCCGGGACAGAGTTTTCAGGATGAGCAGTTCTTC. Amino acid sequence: CASSPGQSFQDEQFF.

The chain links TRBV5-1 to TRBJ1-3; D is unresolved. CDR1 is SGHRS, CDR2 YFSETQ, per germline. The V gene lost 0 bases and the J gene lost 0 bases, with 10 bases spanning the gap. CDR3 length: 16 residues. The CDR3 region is CASSLAGQSSGNTIYF. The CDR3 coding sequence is TGCGCCAGCAGCTTGGCCGGGCAGAGCTCTGGAAACACCATATATTTT.

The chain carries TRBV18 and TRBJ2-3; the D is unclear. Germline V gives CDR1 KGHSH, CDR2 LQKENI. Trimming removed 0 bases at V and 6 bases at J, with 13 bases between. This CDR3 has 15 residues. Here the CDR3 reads CASSPPSPQVDTQYF. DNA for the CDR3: TGTGCCAGCTCACCACCGTCCCCCCAGGTCGATACGCAGTATTTT.

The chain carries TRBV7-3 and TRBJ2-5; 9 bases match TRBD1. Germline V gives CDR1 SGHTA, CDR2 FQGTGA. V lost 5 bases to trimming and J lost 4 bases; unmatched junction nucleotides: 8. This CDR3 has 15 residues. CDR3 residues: CASSMTGTGRETQYF. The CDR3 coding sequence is TGTGCCAGCAGCATGACCGGGACAGGGCGAGAGACCCAGTACTTC.

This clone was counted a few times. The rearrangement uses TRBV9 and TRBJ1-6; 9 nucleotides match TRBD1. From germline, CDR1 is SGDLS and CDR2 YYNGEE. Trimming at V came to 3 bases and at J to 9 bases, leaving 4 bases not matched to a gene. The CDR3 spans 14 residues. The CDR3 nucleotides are TGTGCCAGCAGCGGAGGGACAGGGCCTTCACCCCTCCACTTT. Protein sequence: CASSGGTGPSPLHF.

CDR3 DNA: TGTGCCAGCAGCGCGAGACTAGCGGGCAGGGGATCGCAGTATTTT. Protein product: CASSARLAGRGSQYF. This rearrangement joins TRBV7-2 to TRBJ2-3; 10 nucleotides match TRBD2. Trimming removed 5 bases from V and 10 bases from J; junction bases left unmatched: 12. CDR1 and CDR2 (germline): SGHTA, FQGNSA. The CDR3 has 15 residues.

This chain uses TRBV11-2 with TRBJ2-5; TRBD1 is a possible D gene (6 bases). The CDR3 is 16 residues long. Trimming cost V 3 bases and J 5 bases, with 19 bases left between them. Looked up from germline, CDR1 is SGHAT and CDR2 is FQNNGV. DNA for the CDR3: TGTGCCAGCAGCTTGGTCCGGGACACCGTGGGGGAGACCCAGTACTTC. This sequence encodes CASSLVRDTVGETQYF.

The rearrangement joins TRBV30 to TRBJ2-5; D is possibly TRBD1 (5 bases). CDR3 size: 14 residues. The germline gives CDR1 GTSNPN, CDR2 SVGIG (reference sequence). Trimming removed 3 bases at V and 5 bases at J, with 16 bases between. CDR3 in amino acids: CAWSVVAGLETQYF. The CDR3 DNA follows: TGTGCCTGGAGCGTTGTAGCAGGGCTGGAGACCCAGTACTTC.

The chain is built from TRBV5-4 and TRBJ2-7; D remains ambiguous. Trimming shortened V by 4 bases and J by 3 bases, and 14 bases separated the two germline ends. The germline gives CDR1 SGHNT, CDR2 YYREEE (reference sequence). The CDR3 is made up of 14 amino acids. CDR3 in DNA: TGTGCCAGCAGCGACGGACGGAGAATCTACGAGCAGTACTTC. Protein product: CASSDGRRIYEQYF. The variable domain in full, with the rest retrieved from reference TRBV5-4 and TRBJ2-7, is ETGVTQSPTHLIKTRGQQVTLRCSSQSGHNTVSWYQQALGQGPQFIFQYYREEENGRGNFPPRFSGLQFPNYSSELNVNALELDDSALYLCASSDGRRIYEQYFGPGTRLTVT.

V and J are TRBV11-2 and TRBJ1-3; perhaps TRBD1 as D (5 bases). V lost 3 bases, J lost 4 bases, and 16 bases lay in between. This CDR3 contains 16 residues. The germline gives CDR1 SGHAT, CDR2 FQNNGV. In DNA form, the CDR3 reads TGTGCCAGCAGCTTGGCCCCGGGACGATACGGAAACACCATATATTTT. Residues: CASSLAPGRYGNTIYF.

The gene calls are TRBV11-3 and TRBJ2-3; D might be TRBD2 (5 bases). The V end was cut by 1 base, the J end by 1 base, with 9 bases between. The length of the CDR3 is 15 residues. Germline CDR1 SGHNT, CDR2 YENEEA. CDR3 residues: CASSLGTGGTDTQYF. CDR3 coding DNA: TGTGCCAGCAGCTTAGGGACCGGGGGCACAGATACGCAGTATTTT.

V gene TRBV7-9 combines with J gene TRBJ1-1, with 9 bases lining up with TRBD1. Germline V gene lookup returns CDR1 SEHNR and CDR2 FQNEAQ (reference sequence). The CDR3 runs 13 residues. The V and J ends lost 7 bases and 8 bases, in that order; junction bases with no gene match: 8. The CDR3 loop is CASTYGQGSEAFF. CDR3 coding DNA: TGTGCCAGCACTTATGGACAGGGGTCGGAAGCTTTCTTT. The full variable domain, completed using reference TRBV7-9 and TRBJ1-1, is DTGVSQNPRHKITKRGQNVTFRCDPISEHNRLYWYRQTLGQGPEFLTYFQNEAQLEKSRLLSDRFSAERPKGSFSTLEIQRTEQGDSAMYLCASTYGQGSEAFFGQGTRLTVV.

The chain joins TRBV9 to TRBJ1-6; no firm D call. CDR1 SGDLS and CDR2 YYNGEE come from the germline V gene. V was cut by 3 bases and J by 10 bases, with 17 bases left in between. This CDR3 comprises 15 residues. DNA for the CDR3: TGTGCCAGCAGCGAGGGCTCCGGGGAGCGGTCACCCCTCCACTTT. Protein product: CASSEGSGERSPLHF.

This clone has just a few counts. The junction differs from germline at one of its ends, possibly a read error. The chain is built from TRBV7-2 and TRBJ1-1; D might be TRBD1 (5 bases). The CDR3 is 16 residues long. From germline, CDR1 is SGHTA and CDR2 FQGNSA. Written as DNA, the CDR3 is TGCGCCAGCAGCCAAGAACCCGTCCGGGGGGGGACTGAAGCTTTCTTT. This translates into CASSQEPVRGGTEAFF.

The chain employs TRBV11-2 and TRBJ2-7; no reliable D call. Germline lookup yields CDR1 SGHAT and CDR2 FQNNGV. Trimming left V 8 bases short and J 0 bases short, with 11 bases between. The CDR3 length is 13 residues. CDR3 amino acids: CASPGRSSYEQYF. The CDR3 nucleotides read TGTGCCAGCCCGGGCCGGAGCTCCTACGAGCAGTACTTC. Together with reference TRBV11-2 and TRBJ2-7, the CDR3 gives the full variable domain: EAGVAQSPRYKIIEKRQSVAFWCNPISGHATLYWYQQILGQGPKLLIQFQNNGVVDDSQLPKDRFSAERLKGVDSTLKIQPAKLEDSAVYLCASPGRSSYEQYFGPGTRLTVT.

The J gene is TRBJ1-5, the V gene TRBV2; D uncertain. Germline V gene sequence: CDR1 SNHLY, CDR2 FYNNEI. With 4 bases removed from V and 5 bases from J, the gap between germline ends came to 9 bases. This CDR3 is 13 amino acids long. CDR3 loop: CASSGPADQPQHF. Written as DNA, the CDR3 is TGTGCCAGCAGTGGGCCAGCAGATCAGCCCCAGCATTTT. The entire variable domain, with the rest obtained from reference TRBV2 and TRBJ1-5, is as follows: EPEVTQTPSHQVTQMGQEVILRCVPISNHLYFYWYRQILGQKVEFLVSFYNNEISEKSEIFDDQFSVERPDGSNFTLKIRSTKLEDSAMYFCASSGPADQPQHFGDGTRLSIL.

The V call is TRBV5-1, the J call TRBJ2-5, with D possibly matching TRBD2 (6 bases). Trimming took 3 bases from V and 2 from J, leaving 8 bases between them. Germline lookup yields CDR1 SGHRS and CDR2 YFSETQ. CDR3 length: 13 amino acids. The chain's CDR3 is CASSWDLQETQYF. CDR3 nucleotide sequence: TGCGCCAGCAGCTGGGACTTGCAAGAGACCCAGTACTTC.

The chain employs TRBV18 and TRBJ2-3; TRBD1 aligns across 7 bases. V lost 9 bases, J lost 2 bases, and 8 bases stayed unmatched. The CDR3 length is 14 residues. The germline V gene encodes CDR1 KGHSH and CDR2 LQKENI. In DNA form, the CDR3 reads TGTGCCAGTTACAGGGGATGGGACACAGATACGCAGTATTTT. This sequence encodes CASYRGWDTDTQYF.

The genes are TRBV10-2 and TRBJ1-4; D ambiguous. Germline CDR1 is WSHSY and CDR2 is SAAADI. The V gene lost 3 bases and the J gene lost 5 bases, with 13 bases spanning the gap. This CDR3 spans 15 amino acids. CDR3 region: CASSETRGGNEKLFF. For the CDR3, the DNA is TGCGCCAGCAGTGAAACACGGGGTGGGAATGAAAAACTGTTTTTT.

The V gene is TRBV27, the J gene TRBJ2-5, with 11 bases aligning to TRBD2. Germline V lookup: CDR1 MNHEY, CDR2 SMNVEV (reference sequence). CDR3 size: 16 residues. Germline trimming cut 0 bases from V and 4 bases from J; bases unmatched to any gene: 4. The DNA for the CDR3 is TGTGCCAGCAGTTTATCCGTCACTAGCGGGAGAGAGACCCAGTACTTC. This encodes CASSLSVTSGRETQYF.

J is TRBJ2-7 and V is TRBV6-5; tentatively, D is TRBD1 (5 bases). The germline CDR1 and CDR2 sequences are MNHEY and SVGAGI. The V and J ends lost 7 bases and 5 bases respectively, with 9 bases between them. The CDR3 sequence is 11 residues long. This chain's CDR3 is CASTRAHEQYF. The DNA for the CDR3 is TGTGCCAGCACCAGGGCCCACGAGCAGTACTTC.

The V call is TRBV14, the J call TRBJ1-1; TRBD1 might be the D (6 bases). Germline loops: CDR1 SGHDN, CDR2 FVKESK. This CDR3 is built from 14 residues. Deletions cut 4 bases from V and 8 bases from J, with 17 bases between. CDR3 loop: CASSRREADREAFF. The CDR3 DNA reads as TGTGCCAGCAGCCGCCGAGAGGCGGACAGAGAAGCTTTCTTT.

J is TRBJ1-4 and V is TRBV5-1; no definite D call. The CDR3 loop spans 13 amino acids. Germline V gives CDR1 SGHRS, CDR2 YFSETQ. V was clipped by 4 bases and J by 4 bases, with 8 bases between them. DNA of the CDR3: TGCGCCAGCAGCAGGGAGGGTAATGAAAAACTGTTTTTT. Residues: CASSREGNEKLFF.

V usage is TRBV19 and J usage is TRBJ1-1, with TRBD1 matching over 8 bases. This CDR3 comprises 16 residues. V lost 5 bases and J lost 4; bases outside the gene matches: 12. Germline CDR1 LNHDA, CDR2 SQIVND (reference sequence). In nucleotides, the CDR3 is TGTGCCAGTAGTGTATTAACTGACAGGGGAGGCACTGAAGCTTTCTTT. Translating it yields CASSVLTDRGGTEAFF.

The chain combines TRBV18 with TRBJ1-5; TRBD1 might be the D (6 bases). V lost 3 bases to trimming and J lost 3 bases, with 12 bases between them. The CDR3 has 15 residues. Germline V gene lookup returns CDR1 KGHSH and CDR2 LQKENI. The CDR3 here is CASSPGQPLNQPQHF. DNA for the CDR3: TGTGCCAGCTCACCTGGACAGCCCCTCAATCAGCCCCAGCATTTT.

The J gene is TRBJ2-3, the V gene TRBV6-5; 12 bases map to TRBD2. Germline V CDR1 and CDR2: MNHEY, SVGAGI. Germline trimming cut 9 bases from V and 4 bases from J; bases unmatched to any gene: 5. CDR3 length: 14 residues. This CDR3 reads CASRLAGDPDTQYF. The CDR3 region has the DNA TGTGCCAGTCGACTAGCGGGGGACCCAGATACGCAGTATTTT.